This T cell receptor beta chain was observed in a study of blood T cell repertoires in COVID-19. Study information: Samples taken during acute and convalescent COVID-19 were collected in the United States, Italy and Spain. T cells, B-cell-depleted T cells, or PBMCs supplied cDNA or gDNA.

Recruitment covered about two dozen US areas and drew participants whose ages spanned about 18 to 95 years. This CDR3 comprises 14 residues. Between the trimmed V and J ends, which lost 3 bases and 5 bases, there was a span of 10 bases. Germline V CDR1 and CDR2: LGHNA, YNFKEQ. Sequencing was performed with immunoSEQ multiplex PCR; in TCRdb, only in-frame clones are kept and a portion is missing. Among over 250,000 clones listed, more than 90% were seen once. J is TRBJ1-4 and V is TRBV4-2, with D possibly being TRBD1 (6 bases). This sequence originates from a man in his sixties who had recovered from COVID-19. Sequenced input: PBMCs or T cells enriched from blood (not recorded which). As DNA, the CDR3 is TGTGCCAGCAGCCACACAGGGACGAATGAAAAACTGTTTTTT. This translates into CASSHTGTNEKLFF.